The present entry profiles one T cell receptor (beta chain) with its context. TCRbeta library preparation incorporated unique molecular identifiers. TCRdb reprocessed the PCR reads with MiXCR, giving one entry per CDR3 protein. The data hold 640,000 or so distinct CDR3 sequences, with roughly 15% observed a single time. This sample is drawn from a study of T-cell reconstitution after alpha-beta-depleted transplantation in children. Sequences were derived from PBMCs from the stem cell graft donor, sampled from the stem cell graft. This sequence was found in a human donor who donated a stem cell graft to a child with acute myeloid leukemia.

DNA for the CDR3: TGTGCCAGCAGCCCTACGGTCAGGAGCTATTACGAGCAGTACTTC. Protein product: CASSPTVRSYYEQYF. The chain combines TRBV12-3 or TRBV12-4 with TRBJ2-7; D unclear. Trimming removed 6 bases from V and 4 bases from J, with 19 bases in between. This CDR3 contains 15 residues.